These T cell receptor beta chains were read from a single sample in a study of T-cell reconstitution after alpha-beta-depleted transplantation in children. In TCRdb, the PCR reads were re-called with MiXCR into one record per CDR3 protein. Here the sample spans some 600,000 distinct CDR3 sequences, around 13% being singletons. The specimen was PBMCs, mostly from graft donor cells, collected 360 days after TCRalphabeta/CD19-depleted stem cell transplant. These receptors were collected from a male patient younger than 18 who had a stem cell transplant for acute myeloid leukemia, so the T cells may come from the graft donor. Both conserved end residues are part of each CDR3.

len	v_gene	j_gene	CDR3aa
15	TRBV7-2	TRBJ2-7	CASSLGAESLYEQYF
16	TRBV5-1	TRBJ2-1	CASSPRETSGRDEQFF
15	TRBV28	TRBJ2-2	CASSFPPSGRVELFF
16	TRBV12-3/TRBV12-4	TRBJ2-3	CASLPKAGTNTDTQYF
17	TRBV12-3/TRBV12-4	TRBJ2-5	CASSSAGTSGRRETQYF
15	TRBV12-3/TRBV12-4	TRBJ2-3	CASRVAGAGPDTQYF
14	TRBV11-2	TRBJ2-7	CASSSHRGIYEQYF
18	TRBV12-3/TRBV12-4	TRBJ2-1	CTSCSGLAGGQGSHEQFF
16	TRBV29-1	TRBJ2-3	CSVGSRLARRADTQYF
15	TRBV12-3/TRBV12-4	TRBJ2-3	CASSRLASSTDTQYF
16	TRBV29-1	TRBJ1-3	CSVEEGAGRLGNTIYF
14	TRBV12-3/TRBV12-4	TRBJ1-5	CASSLKISNQPQHF
15	TRBV4-1	TRBJ2-6	CASSQPSSGANVLTF
14	TRBV29-1	TRBJ2-7	CSVAMAGSSYEQYF
14	TRBV7-3	TRBJ2-1	CASSFSGTGDEQFF
15	TRBV5-6	TRBJ2-4	CASSFARTPSGIQYF
15	TRBV28	TRBJ2-1	CASSLYRPDGHEQFF
14	TRBV7-8	TRBJ2-5	CASSLLRQQETQYF
13	TRBV12-3/TRBV12-4	TRBJ2-1	CASSLGQGGGPFF
15	TRBV29-1	TRBJ2-3	CSVDIGNPSTDTQYF
14	TRBV29-1	TRBJ2-2	CSVVRGGNTGELFF
15	TRBV7-9	TRBJ2-4	CASSRLAVAKNIQYF
15	TRBV5-1	TRBJ1-6	CASSTPGDSNSPLHF
16	TRBV7-2	TRBJ2-1	CASSLVLDSTYNEQFF
14	TRBV7-2	TRBJ2-1	CASSYPWREGEQFF
15	TRBV6-2/TRBV6-3	TRBJ1-4	CASSYDLGINEKLFF
16	TRBV20-1	TRBJ2-7	CSARFAGQVTSYEQYF
14	TRBV7-8	TRBJ2-7	CASSVRDPGGEQYF
13	TRBV6-7	TRBJ2-1	CASSYSSGSEQFF
15	TRBV27	TRBJ2-1	CASSSVEAGYNEQFF
14	TRBV4-3	TRBJ2-7	CASSQEGTGYEQYF
17	TRBV9	TRBJ2-2	CASSGGASGRNTRELFF
13	TRBV6-6	TRBJ2-7	CASSYIHTEEQYF
15	TRBV5-1	TRBJ2-7	CASSPDRVALYEQYF
15	TRBV20-1	TRBJ1-5	CSASSSGTEYQPQHF
17	TRBV7-3	TRBJ2-1	CASSKRGVAGPYNEQFF
14	TRBV7-2	TRBJ2-7	CASTGVAASYEQYF
15	TRBV5-4	TRBJ2-1	CASGPAPSSYNEQFF
14	TRBV30	TRBJ2-2	CAWRTGLDTGELFF
17	TRBV5-1	TRBJ2-1	CASSLERDSAFYNEQFF
18	TRBV4-1	TRBJ2-7	CASSQEMSGTTVVYEQYF
13	TRBV12-3/TRBV12-4	TRBJ2-7	CASEQTRNGEQYF
17	TRBV11-3	TRBJ2-3	CASSLGLAGEGTDTQYF
16	TRBV7-6	TRBJ2-1	CASSLVQGTFNNEQFF
17	TRBV4-3	TRBJ2-7	CASSQAVQGVGSYEQYF
13	TRBV3-1	TRBJ2-5	CASSQAAWETQYF
17	TRBV4-3	TRBJ2-3	CASSQARGALYTDTQYF
13	TRBV28	TRBJ2-7	CASSFGKRSEQYF
12	TRBV29-1	TRBJ1-1	CSVEARATQAFF
13	TRBV20-1	TRBJ2-1	CSASASGVNEQFF
15	TRBV12-3/TRBV12-4	TRBJ2-5	CASSLALARGETQYF
17	TRBV7-9	TRBJ2-1	CASSSHSGLAGRDEQFF
15	TRBV20-1	TRBJ2-7	CSARDPASGSYEQYF
13	TRBV16	TRBJ2-7	CASSSGTTHEQYF
15	TRBV11-2	TRBJ2-1	CASGHRDREQNEQFF